Each of the 24 T cell receptor delta chains below was sequenced from the same sample in a study of gamma-delta T cells after stem cell transplantation. TCRdb called clones from the RT-PCR reads again using CATT. The table includes roughly 1,500 delta-chain clones, around 1.7% detected once. The sequenced sample was gamma-delta T cells. These receptors were obtained from a human donor. It is not recorded whose cells these are; they may come from a transplant donor.

This clone was seen only a few times. A read error likely explains why the TCRdb protein, taken from a much larger clone, differs from this DNA's translation at residue 11; the protein shown is translated from the DNA. The rearrangement uses TRDV2 and TRDJ1; the D gene is possibly TRDD3 (6 bases). Germline loops: CDR1 GEAIGNYY, CDR2 EKD. The CDR3 is made up of 17 amino acids. The V gene lost 3 bases and the J gene lost 6 bases, with 25 bases spanning the gap. CDR3 in DNA: TGTGCCTGTGACGCCGCCGGCCCGGTGGGGGCAAGGAATAAACTCATCTTT. This sequence encodes CACDAAGPVGARNKLIF.

As for this clone: A far bigger clonotype differs at one base, so this is likely a read error. Other DNA sequences within the sample encode an identical CDR3. This chain links TRDV3 with TRDJ1, with 7 positions matching TRDD3. Germline trimming cut 0 bases from V and 1 base from J; bases unmatched to any gene: 17. Per the germline V gene, CDR1 is TVYSNPD and CDR2 is GDNSRS (reference sequence). CDR3 size: 18 residues. CDR3 protein: CAFRPVLYWGILTDKLIF. The CDR3, as DNA: TGTGCCTTTAGGCCGGTTCTTTACTGGGGAATACTCACCGATAAACTCATCTTT.

This clone was counted a few times. This likely stems from a read error, as it lies one base from a far larger clone. The same CDR3 is also encoded by other DNA sequences in this sample. This sequence joins TRDV2 and TRDJ1, with 8 bases matching TRDD3. The CDR3 consists of 17 residues. Losses at the gene ends were 1 base for V and 0 bases for J; bases not matched to a gene: 9. Germline loops: CDR1 GEAIGNYY, CDR2 EKD. CDR3 region: CACDTVAGGPYTDKLIF. CDR3 DNA: TGTGCCTGTGACACGGTGGCTGGGGGACCCTACACCGATAAACTCATCTTT.

A word on this clone: The protein recorded in TCRdb matches a much larger clone and deviates from this DNA's translation at residue 11, suggesting a read error; the protein here is obtained by translating the DNA. V and J are TRDV2 and TRDJ3; TRDD3 matches at 10 bases. Per germline, CDR1 GEAIGNYY and CDR2 EKD. V was pared by 0 bases and J by 1 base, with 8 bases of the junction left unmatched. The CDR3 runs 20 residues. CDR3 protein: CACDTGTGGFHSWDTRQMFF. CDR3 sequence (DNA): TGTGCCTGTGACACCGGGACTGGGGGATTCCATTCCTGGGACACCCGACAGATGTTTTTC.

Of note for this clone: An end of the junction differs from the germline gene, which may be a read error. This rearrangement joins TRDV2 to TRDJ1; tentative D call: TRDD2 (9 bases). The CDR3 spans 24 residues. Germline V gene data show CDR1 as GEAIGNYY and CDR2 as EKD. As DNA, the CDR3 is TGTGCCTGTGACACGTCAGCCTTCCTACTTGGGCTGGGGGACCCATCTAGGTACACCGATAAACCCATCTTT. This translates into CACDTSAFLLGLGDPSRYTDKPIF.

As for this clone: TCRdb's entry gives the protein of a much larger clone, which mismatches this DNA's translation at residue 5, likely from a read error; the protein reported here is translated from the DNA. The chain combines TRDV2 with TRDJ1, with TRDD3 matching 12 bases. V shed 3 bases and J 3 bases; nucleotides not matched to a gene: 16. Germline V gives CDR1 GEAIGNYY, CDR2 EKD. The CDR3 contains 19 residues. This CDR3 is CACDALTGGYRGAADKLIF. CDR3 sequence (DNA): TGTGCCTGTGACGCCCTTACTGGGGGATACCGAGGGGCCGCCGATAAACTCATCTTT.

On this clone: A far larger clone is only one base removed, so a read error is likely. This sample includes further DNA sequences coding for the same CDR3. The chain employs TRDV2 and TRDJ1; D is unresolved. V shed 1 base and J shed 4 bases, with 18 bases lying between them. In germline, CDR1 is GEAIGNYY, CDR2 EKD. The CDR3 sequence is 16 residues long. The chain's CDR3 is CACDTVGLELGDKLIF. The CDR3 DNA sequence: TGTGCCTGTGACACTGTCGGCCTGGAGTTGGGCGATAAACTCATCTTT.

In the case of this clone: A single base is all that separates this from a far larger clone, so a read error is likely. The rearrangement links TRDV2 to TRDJ1; D is possibly TRDD3 (6 bases). Per the germline V gene, CDR1 is GEAIGNYY and CDR2 is EKD. The CDR3 loop spans 18 amino acids. Trimming took 5 bases from V and 1 from J, leaving 25 bases between them. DNA for the CDR3: TGTGCCTGTGGCCCCGTTGGGGATCGTAAGCACTCCACCGATAAACTCATCTTT. Its protein product is CACGPVGDRKHSTDKLIF.

Concerning this clone: A far larger clone is a single base away, which makes a read error likely. In the same sample, other DNA sequences code for this CDR3. DNA for the CDR3: TGTGCCTGCGACGCTGTTCTGGGGGACCCGTACACCGATAAACTCATCTTT. Translation gives CACDAVLGDPYTDKLIF. The chain uses TRDV2 and TRDJ1; 8 nucleotides align to TRDD3. J was trimmed by 0 bases and V by 7 bases; bases with no gene match: 15. The CDR3 contains 17 residues. CDR1 and CDR2 (germline): GEAIGNYY, EKD.

This clone was seen a handful of times. This likely came from a read error, as a far larger clone is one base away. This specimen includes other DNA sequences encoding the same CDR3. The chain combines TRDV2 with TRDJ1, with 7 bases aligning to TRDD3. Germline V gene data show CDR1 as GEAIGNYY and CDR2 as EKD. The CDR3 contains 18 residues. The CDR3 DNA reads TGCGCCTGTGACCCGGTAATACTGGGGTCGGTGTACACCGATAAACTCATCTTT. This gives the protein CACDPVILGSVYTDKLIF.

Remarks on this clone: For this DNA, TCRdb reports the protein of a much larger clone, which diverges at residue 4, most likely from a read error; the protein presented here is translated directly from the DNA. The chain joins TRDV2 to TRDJ1, with 13 positions matching TRDD3. The CDR3 has 15 residues. Germline CDR1 is GEAIGNYY and CDR2 is EKD. Trimming removed 6 bases from V and 12 bases from J; junction bases left unmatched: 15. CDR3 sequence: CACNNVLGDTGRFIF. The CDR3 DNA is TGTGCCTGTAACAACGTACTGGGGGATACGGGACGGTTCATCTTT.

A remark on this clone: Only one base separates this from a far larger clonotype, so it likely reflects a read error. The sample carries other DNA sequences with the same CDR3. The CDR3: CACDPLGGYGSDKLIF. CDR3 coding DNA: TGTGCCTGCGACCCTCTGGGGGGATATGGGTCCGATAAACTCATCTTT. The chain couples TRDV2 to TRDJ1, with 8 nucleotides matching TRDD3. V dropped 7 bases and J dropped 3; count of bases not matched to a gene: 15. In germline, CDR1 is GEAIGNYY, CDR2 EKD. This CDR3 contains 16 residues.

Concerning this clone itself: One base separates it from a far larger clone, so it is likely a read error. This chain joins TRDV2 and TRDJ1, with D tentatively TRDD2 (6 bases). V was cut by 3 bases and J by 0 bases, with 40 bases left in between. Germline V lookup: CDR1 GEAIGNYY, CDR2 EKD. The CDR3 loop spans 24 amino acids. The CDR3 loop reads CACDPVIEGGSPSHTGKYTDKLIF. CDR3 sequence (DNA): TGTGCCTGTGACCCCGTAATCGAAGGGGGGTCTCCTTCCCACACCGGGAAGTACACCGATAAACTCATCTTT.

Comment on this clone: Since a far larger clone is one base different, this is likely a read error. The sample has other DNA sequences that encode this CDR3 too. This sequence joins TRDV3 and TRDJ3, with D uncertain. This CDR3 region has 15 residues. Germline CDR1 reads TVYSNPD; CDR2 reads GDNSRS (reference sequence). The V gene lost 0 bases and the J gene lost 0 bases, with 6 bases spanning the gap. The chain's CDR3 is CAFSLSSWDTRQMFF. CDR3 sequence (DNA): TGTGCCTTTAGCTTATCCTCCTGGGACACCCGACAGATGTTTTTC.

A few counts support this clone. A far larger clone is just one base off, so this is likely a read error. The gene calls are TRDV2 and TRDJ1; the D is unclear. Germline-derived CDR1 and CDR2 are GEAIGNYY and EKD. The V gene lost 3 bases and the J gene lost 0 bases, with 10 bases spanning the gap. The CDR3 consists of 14 residues. The CDR3 sequence: CACDDITHTDKLIF. Here the CDR3 DNA reads TGTGCCTGTGACGACATAACCCACACCGATAAACTCATCTTT.

A note on this clone: A read error likely explains why the TCRdb protein, taken from a much larger clone, differs from this DNA's translation at residue 10; the protein shown is translated from the DNA. V is TRDV2 and J is TRDJ1; perhaps TRDD3 as D (6 bases). The CDR3 extends over 18 amino acids. The V gene lost 3 bases and the J gene lost 1 base, with 23 bases spanning the gap. Germline-derived CDR1 and CDR2 are GEAIGNYY and EKD. The CDR3 DNA reads as TGTGCCTGTGACCCCGTTGGGGATCGTAATCACTCCACCGATAAACTCATCTTT. It encodes CACDPVGDRNHSTDKLIF.

As concerns this clone: The mismatch at residue 16 between this DNA's translation and the TCRdb protein of a much larger clone likely reflects a read error; the protein shown is translated from the DNA. The gene calls are TRDV2 and TRDJ1; 10 nucleotides align to TRDD3. CDR3 size: 20 residues. Germline values: CDR1 GEAIGNYY, CDR2 EKD. The CDR3 loop is CACDTVVRGGYVGHTGKLIF. The CDR3 DNA is TGTGCCTGTGACACCGTGGTCCGCGGGGGATACGTGGGGCACACCGGTAAACTCATCTTT.

This clone is medium-sized (0.01 to 0.1%) in the sample. Since a far larger clone is one base different, this is likely a read error. The V gene is TRDV1, the J gene TRDJ1; D is perhaps TRDD2 (8 bases). The V gene's germline CDR1 is TSWWSYY and CDR2 QGS. The CDR3 runs to 19 residues. CDR3: CAPGTPFLILGNGADKLIF. For the CDR3, the DNA is TGTGCTCCTGGGACCCCCTTCCTAATACTGGGGAACGGGGCCGATAAACTCATCTTT.

This clone is categorized as medium-sized. The chain joins TRDV3 to TRDJ2; D perhaps matches TRDD3 (6 bases). The V and J ends lost 1 base and 0 bases respectively, with 9 bases between them. CDR1 is TVYSNPD, CDR2 GDNSRS, per germline (reference sequence). The CDR3 runs to 14 residues. This CDR3 is CAFNGGTLTAQLFF. Written as DNA, the CDR3 is TGTGCCTTTAATGGGGGTACTTTGACAGCACAACTCTTCTTT. Using reference TRDV3 and TRDJ2 for the parts outside the CDR3, the full variable domain is CDKVTQSSPDQTVASGSEVVLLCTYDTVYSNPDLFWYRIRPDYSFQFVFYGDNSRSEGADFTQGRFSVKHILTQKAFHLVISPVRTEDSATYYCAFNGGTLTAQLFFGKGTQLIVEP.

Points on this clone: A far larger clone is a single base away, which makes a read error likely. Within the sample, other DNA sequences also encode this same CDR3. The chain combines TRDV2 with TRDJ3; 7 nucleotides match TRDD3. The CDR3 extends over 20 amino acids. CDR1 GEAIGNYY and CDR2 EKD come from the germline V gene. The CDR3 region has the DNA TGCGCCTGTGACACCGGCGTGGGGGACTGGAGCTCCTGGGACACCCGACAGATGTTTTTC. Protein sequence: CACDTGVGDWSSWDTRQMFF.

Many counts were recorded for this clone. A far more abundant clone sits one base away, making this likely a read error. The CDR3 spells CALFSYADKLIF. DNA for the CDR3: TGTGCCTTATTCTCGTACGCCGATAAACTCATCTTT. The V and J genes are TRDV1 and TRDJ1; the D is unclear. Germline loops: CDR1 TSWWSYY, CDR2 QGS. This CDR3 region has 12 residues.

This clone was observed a few times. For this DNA, TCRdb reports the protein of a much larger clone, which diverges at residue 8, most likely from a read error; the protein presented here is translated directly from the DNA. The chain has TRDV2 and TRDJ1; 7 nucleotides line up with TRDD3. The CDR3 has 16 residues. V gave up 4 bases and J gave up 0 bases; unmatched junction bases: 10. The germline gives CDR1 GEAIGNYY, CDR2 EKD. The CDR3 DNA reads TGTGCCTGTGATCTCCTGGGGGGCGAGTACACCGATAAACTCATCTTT. Its protein product is CACDLLGGEYTDKLIF.

This clone is labeled medium-sized. A far more abundant clone sits one base away, making this likely a read error. The gene calls are TRDV2 and TRDJ1; TRDD3 aligns across 7 bases. The V gene end was trimmed by 1 base and the J gene end by 3 bases; junction bases not matched to a gene: 7. The V gene's germline CDR1 is GEAIGNYY and CDR2 EKD. The CDR3 extends over 15 amino acids. The CDR3, as DNA: TGTGCCTGTGACACGCTGGGGGCCTACGCCGATAAACTCATCTTT. Its protein product is CACDTLGAYADKLIF.

This clone was counted only a few times. One end of the junction fails to match germline, which may point to a read error. Other DNA sequences in the sample encode the same CDR3. The chain has TRDV2 and TRDJ1; 11 positions agree with TRDD3. CDR1 and CDR2 from the germline V gene are GEAIGNYY and EKD. The length of the CDR3 is 15 residues. The CDR3 nucleotides read TGTGCCTGTGATCCACTGCTGGGGGATACCGGTAAACTCATCTTT. Translated, it gives CACDPLLGDTGKLIF.